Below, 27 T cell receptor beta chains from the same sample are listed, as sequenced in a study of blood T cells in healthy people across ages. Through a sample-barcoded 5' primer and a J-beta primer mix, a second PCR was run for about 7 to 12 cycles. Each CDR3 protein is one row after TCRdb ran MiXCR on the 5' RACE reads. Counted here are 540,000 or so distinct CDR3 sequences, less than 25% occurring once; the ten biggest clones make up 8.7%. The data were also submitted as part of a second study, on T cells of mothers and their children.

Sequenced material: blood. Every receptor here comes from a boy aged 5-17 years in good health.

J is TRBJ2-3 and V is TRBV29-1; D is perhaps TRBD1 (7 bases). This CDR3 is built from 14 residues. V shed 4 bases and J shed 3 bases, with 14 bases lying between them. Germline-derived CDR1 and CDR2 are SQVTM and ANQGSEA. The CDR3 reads CSVGPRGDTDTQYF. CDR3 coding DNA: TGCAGCGTTGGACCCAGGGGGGATACAGATACGCAGTATTTT.

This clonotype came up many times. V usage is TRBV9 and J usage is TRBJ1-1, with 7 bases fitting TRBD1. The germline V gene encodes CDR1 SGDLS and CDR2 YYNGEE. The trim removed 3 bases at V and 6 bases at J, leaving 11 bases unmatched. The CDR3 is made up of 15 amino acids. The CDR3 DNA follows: TGTGCCAGCAGCGCCCTGACAGGGATGGGAGCTGAAGCTTTCTTT. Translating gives CASSALTGMGAEAFF.

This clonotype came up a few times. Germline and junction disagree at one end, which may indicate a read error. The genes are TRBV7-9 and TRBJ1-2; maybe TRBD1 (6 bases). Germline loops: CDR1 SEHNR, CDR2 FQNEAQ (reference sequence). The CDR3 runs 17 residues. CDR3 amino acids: CASSPPGVQGRGNGYTF. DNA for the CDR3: TGCGCCAGCAGCCCGCCCGGGGTACAGGGCCGCGGGAATGGCTACACCTTC. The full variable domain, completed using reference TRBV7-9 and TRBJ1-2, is DTGVSQNPRHKITKRGQNVTFRCDPISEHNRLYWYRQTLGQGPEFLTYFQNEAQLEKSRLLSDRFSAERPKGSFSTLEIQRTEQGDSAMYLCASSPPGVQGRGNGYTFGSGTRLTVV.

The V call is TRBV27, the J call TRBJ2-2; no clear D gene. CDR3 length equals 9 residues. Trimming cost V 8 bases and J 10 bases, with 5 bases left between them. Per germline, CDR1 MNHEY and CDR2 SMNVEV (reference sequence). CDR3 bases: TGTGCCAGCGGGATGGAGCTGTTTTTT. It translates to CASGMELFF.

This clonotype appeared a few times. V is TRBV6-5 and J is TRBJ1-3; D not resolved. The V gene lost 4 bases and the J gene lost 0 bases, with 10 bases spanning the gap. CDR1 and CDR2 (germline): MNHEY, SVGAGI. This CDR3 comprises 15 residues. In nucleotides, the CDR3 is TGTGCCAGCAGTTGGAAGGCGAGCTCTGGAAACACCATATATTTT. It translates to CASSWKASSGNTIYF.

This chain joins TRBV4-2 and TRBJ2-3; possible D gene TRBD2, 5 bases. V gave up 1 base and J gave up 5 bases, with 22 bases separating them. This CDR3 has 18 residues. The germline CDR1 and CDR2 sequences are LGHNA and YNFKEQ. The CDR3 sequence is CASSQAQFMGLAGDTQYF. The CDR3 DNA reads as TGTGCCAGCAGCCAAGCTCAGTTTATGGGCTTGGCGGGAGATACGCAGTATTTT.

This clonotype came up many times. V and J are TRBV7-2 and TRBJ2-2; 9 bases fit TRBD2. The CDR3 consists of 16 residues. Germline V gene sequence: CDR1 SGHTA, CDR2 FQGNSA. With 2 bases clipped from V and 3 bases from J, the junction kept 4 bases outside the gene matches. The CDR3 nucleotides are TGTGCCAGCAGCTTAAGACTAGCGGAGGACACCGGGGAGCTGTTTTTT. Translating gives CASSLRLAEDTGELFF.

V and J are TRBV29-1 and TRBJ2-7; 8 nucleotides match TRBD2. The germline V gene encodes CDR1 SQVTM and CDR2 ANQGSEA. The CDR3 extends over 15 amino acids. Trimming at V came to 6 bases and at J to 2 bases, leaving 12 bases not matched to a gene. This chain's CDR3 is CSVVLGDGGAYEQYF. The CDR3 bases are TGCAGCGTCGTCTTGGGGGACGGGGGGGCCTACGAGCAGTACTTC.

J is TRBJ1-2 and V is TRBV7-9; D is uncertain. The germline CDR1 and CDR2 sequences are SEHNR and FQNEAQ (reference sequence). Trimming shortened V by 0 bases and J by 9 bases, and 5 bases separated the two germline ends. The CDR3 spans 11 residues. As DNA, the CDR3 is TGTGCCAGCAGCTTAGCAGAGAGCTACACCTTC. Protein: CASSLAESYTF.

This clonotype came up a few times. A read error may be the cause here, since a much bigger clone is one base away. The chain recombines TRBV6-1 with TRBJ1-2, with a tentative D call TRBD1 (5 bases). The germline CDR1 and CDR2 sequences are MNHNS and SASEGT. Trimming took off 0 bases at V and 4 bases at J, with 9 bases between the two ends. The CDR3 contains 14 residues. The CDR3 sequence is CASSEAGAAYGYTF. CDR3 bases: TGTGCCAGCAGTGAAGCCGGGGCGGCCTATGGCTACACCTTC.

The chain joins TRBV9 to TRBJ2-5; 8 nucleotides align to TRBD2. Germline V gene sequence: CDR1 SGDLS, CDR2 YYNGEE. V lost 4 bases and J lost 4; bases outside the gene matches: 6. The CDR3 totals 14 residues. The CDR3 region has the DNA TGTGCCAGCAGCTCGGGACTAGTGGGAGAGACCCAGTACTTC. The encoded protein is CASSSGLVGETQYF. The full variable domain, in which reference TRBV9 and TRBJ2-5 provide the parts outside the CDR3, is DSGVTQTPKHLITATGQRVTLRCSPRSGDLSVYWYQQSLDQGLQFLIQYYNGEERAKGNILERFSAQQFPDLHSELNLSSLELGDSALYFCASSSGLVGETQYFGPGTRLLVL.

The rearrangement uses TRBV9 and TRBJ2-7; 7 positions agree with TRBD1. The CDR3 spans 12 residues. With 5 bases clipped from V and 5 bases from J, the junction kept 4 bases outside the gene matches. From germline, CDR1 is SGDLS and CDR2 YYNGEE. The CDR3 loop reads CASRFGTDEQYF. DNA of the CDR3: TGTGCCAGCAGGTTCGGGACAGACGAGCAGTACTTC.

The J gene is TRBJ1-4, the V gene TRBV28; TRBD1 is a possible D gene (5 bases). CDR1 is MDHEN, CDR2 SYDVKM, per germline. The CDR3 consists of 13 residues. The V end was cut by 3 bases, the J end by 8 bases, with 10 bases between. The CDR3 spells CASSLPWGEKLFF. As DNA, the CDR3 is TGTGCCAGCAGTTTGCCCTGGGGGGAAAAACTGTTTTTT.

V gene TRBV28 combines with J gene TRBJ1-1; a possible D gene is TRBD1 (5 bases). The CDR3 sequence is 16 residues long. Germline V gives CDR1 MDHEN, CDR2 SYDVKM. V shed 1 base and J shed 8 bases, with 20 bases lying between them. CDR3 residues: CASSLSIGAGSSEAFF. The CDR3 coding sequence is TGTGCCAGCAGTTTATCAATTGGGGCCGGTTCATCCGAAGCTTTCTTT. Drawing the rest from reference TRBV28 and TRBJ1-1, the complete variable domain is DVKVTQSSRYLVKRTGEKVFLECVQDMDHENMFWYRQDPGLGLRLIYFSYDVKMKEKGDIPEGYSVSREKKERFSLILESASTNQTSMYLCASSLSIGAGSSEAFFGQGTRLTVV.

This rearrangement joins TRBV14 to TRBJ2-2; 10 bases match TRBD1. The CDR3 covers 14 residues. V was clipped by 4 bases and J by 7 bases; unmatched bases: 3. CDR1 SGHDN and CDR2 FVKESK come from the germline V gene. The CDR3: CASSRRTGGGELFF. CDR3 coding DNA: TGTGCCAGCAGCCGACGGACAGGGGGCGGGGAGCTGTTTTTT.

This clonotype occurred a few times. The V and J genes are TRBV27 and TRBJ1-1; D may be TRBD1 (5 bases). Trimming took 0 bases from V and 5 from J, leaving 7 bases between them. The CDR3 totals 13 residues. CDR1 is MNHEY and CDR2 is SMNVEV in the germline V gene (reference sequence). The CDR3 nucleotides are TGTGCCAGCAGTTTATCTTGGGGGACTGAAGCTTTCTTT. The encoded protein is CASSLSWGTEAFF.

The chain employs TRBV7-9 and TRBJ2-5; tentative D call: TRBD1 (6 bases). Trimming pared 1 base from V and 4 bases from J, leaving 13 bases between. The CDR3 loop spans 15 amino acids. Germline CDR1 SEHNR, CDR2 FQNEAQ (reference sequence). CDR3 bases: TGTGCCAGCAGCTTAGAGTACAGGGTATCAGAGACCCAGTACTTC. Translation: CASSLEYRVSETQYF.

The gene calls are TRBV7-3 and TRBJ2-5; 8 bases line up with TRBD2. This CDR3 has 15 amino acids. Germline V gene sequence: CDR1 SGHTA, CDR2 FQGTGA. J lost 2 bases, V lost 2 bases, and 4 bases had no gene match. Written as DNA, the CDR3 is TGTGCCAGCAGCTTAGGTAGCGGGGAACAAGAGACCCAGTACTTC. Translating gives CASSLGSGEQETQYF. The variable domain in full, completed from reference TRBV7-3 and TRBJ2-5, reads GAGVSQTPSNKVTEKGKYVELRCDPISGHTALYWYRQSLGQGPEFLIYFQGTGAADDSGLPNDRFFAVRPEGSVSTLKIQRTERGDSAVYLCASSLGSGEQETQYFGPGTRLLVL.

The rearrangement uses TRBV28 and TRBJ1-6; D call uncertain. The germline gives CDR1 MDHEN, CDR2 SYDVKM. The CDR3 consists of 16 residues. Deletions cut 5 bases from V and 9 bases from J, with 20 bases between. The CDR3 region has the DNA TGTGCCAGCAGTCCTGCGACTCCCGCAAATGGTTCACCCCTCCACTTT. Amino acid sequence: CASSPATPANGSPLHF.

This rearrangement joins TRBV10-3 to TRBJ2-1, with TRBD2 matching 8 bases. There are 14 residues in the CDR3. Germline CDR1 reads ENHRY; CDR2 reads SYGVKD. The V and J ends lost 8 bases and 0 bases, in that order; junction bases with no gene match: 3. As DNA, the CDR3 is TGTGCCATCGCCAGCGGGAGCTCCTACAATGAGCAGTTCTTC. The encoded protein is CAIASGSSYNEQFF.

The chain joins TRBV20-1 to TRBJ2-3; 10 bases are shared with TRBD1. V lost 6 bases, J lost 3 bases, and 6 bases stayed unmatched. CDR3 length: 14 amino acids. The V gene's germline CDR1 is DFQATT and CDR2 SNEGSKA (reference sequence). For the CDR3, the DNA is TGCAGTGCGTCCGGGACAGGGGCAACAGATACGCAGTATTTT. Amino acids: CSASGTGATDTQYF.

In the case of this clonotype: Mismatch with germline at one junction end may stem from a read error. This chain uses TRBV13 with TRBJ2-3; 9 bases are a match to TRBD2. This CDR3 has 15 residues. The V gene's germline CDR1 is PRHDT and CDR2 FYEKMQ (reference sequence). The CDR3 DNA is TGTGCCAGAAGCTTAGCGGGAGAAGGAGAAGATACGCAGTATTTT. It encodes CARSLAGEGEDTQYF.

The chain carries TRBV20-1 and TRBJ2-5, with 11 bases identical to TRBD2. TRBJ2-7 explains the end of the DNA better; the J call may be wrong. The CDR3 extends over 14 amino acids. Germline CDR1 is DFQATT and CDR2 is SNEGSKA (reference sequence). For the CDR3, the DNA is TGCAGTGCTGTTAGACTAGCGGGGACCTACGAGCAGTACTTC. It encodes CSAVRLAGTYEQYF.

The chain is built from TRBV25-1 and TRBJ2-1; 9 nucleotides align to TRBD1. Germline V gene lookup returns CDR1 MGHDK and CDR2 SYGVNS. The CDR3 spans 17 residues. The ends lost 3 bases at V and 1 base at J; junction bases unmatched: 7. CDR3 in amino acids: CASSDVVTGGSYNEQFF. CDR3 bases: TGTGCCAGCAGTGACGTTGTGACAGGGGGATCCTACAATGAGCAGTTCTTC.

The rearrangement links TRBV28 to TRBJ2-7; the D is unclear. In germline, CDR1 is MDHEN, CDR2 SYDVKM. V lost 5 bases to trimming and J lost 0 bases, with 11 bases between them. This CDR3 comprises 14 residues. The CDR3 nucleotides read TGTGCCAGCAGTACGCCGGGCCTCTCCTACGAGCAGTACTTC. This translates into CASSTPGLSYEQYF.

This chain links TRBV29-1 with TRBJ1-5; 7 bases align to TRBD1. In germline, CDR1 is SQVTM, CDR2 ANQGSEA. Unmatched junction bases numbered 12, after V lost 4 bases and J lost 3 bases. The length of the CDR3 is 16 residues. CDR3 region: CSVAFPGQVNNQPQHF. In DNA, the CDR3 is TGCAGCGTTGCCTTTCCCGGACAGGTAAACAATCAGCCCCAGCATTTT.

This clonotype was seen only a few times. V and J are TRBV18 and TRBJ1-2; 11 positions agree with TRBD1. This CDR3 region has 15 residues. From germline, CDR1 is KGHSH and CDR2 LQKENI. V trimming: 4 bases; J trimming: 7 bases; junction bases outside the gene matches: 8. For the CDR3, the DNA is TGTGCCAGCTCACAACGGACAGGGGGCGTAGGTGGCTACACCTTC. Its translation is CASSQRTGGVGGYTF.